This passage covers 3 T cell receptor beta chains from one sample sequenced in a study of OX40 agonist ivuxolimab in advanced cancers. Sequenced by immunoSEQ multiplex PCR; TCRdb stores in-frame clones only, minus some. The sample lists under 50,000 clones, about 75% occurring once. The sequences come from CD4+ or CD8+ T cells sorted from blood, collected in a trial of the OX40 agonist ivuxolimab. The source of these receptors is an adult with an advanced solid tumor such as melanoma, head and neck, liver or kidney cancer.

The genes are TRBV5-1 and TRBJ2-7; D is perhaps TRBD2 (6 bases). Gene TRBJ2-5 matches the end of the DNA better, so the J call may be wrong. CDR3 length: 13 residues. Germline V gene data show CDR1 as SGHRS and CDR2 as YFSETQ. The CDR3 reads CASTVSGGETQYF. The CDR3 nucleotides read TGCGCCAGCACTGTTTCTGGGGGGGAGACCCAGTACTTC.

The chain recombines TRBV15 with TRBJ2-6; maybe TRBD1 (5 bases). V was cut by 3 bases and J by 2 bases, with 8 bases left in between. Germline values: CDR1 LNHNV, CDR2 YYDKDF (reference sequence). This CDR3 contains 15 residues. CDR3 coding DNA: TGTGCCACCAGCAGGTTGACAGCTGGGGCCAACGTCCTGACTTTC. It is translated as CATSRLTAGANVLTF.

Note on this clone: No conserved phenylalanine or tryptophan ends this CDR3, so it is likely a read error. The chain is built from TRBV5-1 and TRBJ1-2; D perhaps matches TRBD1 (5 bases). V gave up 5 bases and J gave up 0 bases, with 23 bases separating them. This CDR3 spans 18 amino acids. Per the germline V gene, CDR1 is SGHRS and CDR2 is YFSETQ. CDR3: CASRLRLGTSLANYGYTV. The CDR3 region has the DNA TGCGCCAGCAGGCTGAGGTTAGGGACTTCGTTAGCTAACTATGGCTACACCGTC.